Below are 27 T cell receptor beta chains sequenced from a single sample in a study of cytomegalovirus exposure and HLA in healthy donors. PCR primers comprised 60 Vbeta and 13 Jbeta primers. Produced via immunoSEQ multiplex PCR; TCRdb's table is partial and in-frame only. The sample shows under 200,000 clones, more than 65% of them seen only once. Material: PBMCs. Receptor source: a man aged 25-45 years in good health and CMV-seronegative.

The chain has TRBV5-6 and TRBJ2-5, with TRBD1 identical over 7 bases. Germline values: CDR1 SGHDT, CDR2 YYEEEE. V trimming: 0 bases; J trimming: 4 bases; junction bases outside the gene matches: 9. The length of the CDR3 is 16 residues. CDR3 loop: CASSLVQGVDRETQYF. As DNA, the CDR3 is TGTGCCAGCAGCTTGGTGCAGGGGGTAGATCGAGAGACCCAGTACTTC.

The chain joins TRBV7-9 to TRBJ1-1; D is uncertain. V was shortened by 2 bases and J by 0 bases, with 7 bases between the two germline ends. This CDR3 region has 14 residues. Per germline, CDR1 SEHNR and CDR2 FQNEAQ (reference sequence). The CDR3 sequence: CASSLLSMNTEAFF. Written as DNA, the CDR3 is TGTGCCAGCAGCTTATTGTCCATGAACACTGAAGCTTTCTTT.

The V call is TRBV9, the J call TRBJ1-1; no firm D call. CDR1 is SGDLS and CDR2 is YYNGEE in the germline V gene. Trimming pared 0 bases from V and 4 bases from J, leaving 13 bases between. There are 15 residues in the CDR3. The CDR3 DNA reads TGTGCCAGCAGCGTAGCTTTGGGAGGGTCCACTGAAGCTTTCTTT. Encoded protein: CASSVALGGSTEAFF.

This clone was seen a handful of times. DNA for the CDR3: TGCGCCAGCGAACGGACCCTCGGGAAGAAGCCCCAGCATTTT. Translated, it gives CASERTLGKKPQHF. V is TRBV10-2 and J is TRBJ1-5, with D uncertain. The CDR3 length is 14 residues. The V end was cut by 8 bases, the J end by 8 bases, with 19 bases between. CDR1 is WSHSY, CDR2 SAAADI, per germline.

The V gene is TRBV28, the J gene TRBJ2-2; 8 bases are a match to TRBD2. The CDR3 sequence is 14 residues long. CDR1 MDHEN and CDR2 SYDVKM come from the germline V gene. V shed 6 bases and J 3 bases; nucleotides not matched to a gene: 3. CDR3 residues: CASRPAGDTGELFF. The DNA of the CDR3 is TGTGCCAGCAGACCAGCGGGGGACACCGGGGAGCTGTTTTTT.

The rearrangement joins TRBV5-4 to TRBJ1-5; 7 positions match TRBD1. V lost 4 bases, J lost 2 bases, and 6 bases stayed unmatched. CDR1 and CDR2 from the germline V gene are SGHNT and YYREEE (reference sequence). This CDR3 has 15 amino acids. The CDR3, as DNA: TGTGCCAGCAGCCAAGGGGGCCCGGGCAATCAGCCCCAGCATTTT. Amino acid sequence: CASSQGGPGNQPQHF.

This chain links TRBV7-3 with TRBJ2-1, with D possibly TRBD2 on 6 matching bases. The CDR3 extends over 13 amino acids. Germline V gives CDR1 SGHTA, CDR2 FQGTGA. Trimming cost V 4 bases and J 8 bases, with 12 bases left between them. The CDR3 sequence is CASSSTSKDEQFF. The DNA for the CDR3 is TGTGCCAGCAGCTCGACTAGTAAGGATGAGCAGTTCTTC.

J is TRBJ2-7 and V is TRBV2; D might be TRBD1 (5 bases). This CDR3 has 13 residues. Germline V lookup: CDR1 SNHLY, CDR2 FYNNEI. The V gene lost 7 bases and the J gene lost 0 bases, with 10 bases spanning the gap. The CDR3 here is CASNLDSSYEQYF. Written as DNA, the CDR3 is TGTGCCAGCAACCTTGACAGCTCCTACGAGCAGTACTTC. Based on the CDR3 plus reference TRBV2 and TRBJ2-7, the full variable domain is EPEVTQTPSHQVTQMGQEVILRCVPISNHLYFYWYRQILGQKVEFLVSFYNNEISEKSEIFDDQFSVERPDGSNFTLKIRSTKLEDSAMYFCASNLDSSYEQYFGPGTRLTVT.

This rearrangement joins TRBV28 to TRBJ1-4; possible D gene TRBD1, 6 bases. The CDR3 is 15 amino acids. The V gene's germline CDR1 is MDHEN and CDR2 SYDVKM. V was pared by 3 bases and J by 7 bases, with 15 bases between. The DNA of the CDR3 is TGTGCCAGCAGTTTGGTAGGGGGTTTGTTTGAAAAACTGTTTTTT. It is translated as CASSLVGGLFEKLFF.

This chain links TRBV18 with TRBJ2-2, with D maybe TRBD1 (5 bases). This CDR3 has 16 amino acids. V was pared by 4 bases and J by 2 bases, with 14 bases between. Germline V lookup: CDR1 KGHSH, CDR2 LQKENI. The CDR3 region is CASSQRQGTNTGELFF. The DNA of the CDR3 is TGTGCCAGCTCACAAAGGCAGGGTACTAACACCGGGGAGCTGTTTTTT.

The genes are TRBV6-1 and TRBJ1-5; TRBD1 agrees at 8 bases. The V segment lost 5 bases and the J segment 0 bases; nucleotides outside the gene matches: 6. CDR1 and CDR2 from the germline V gene are MNHNS and SASEGT. The CDR3 has 16 residues. The CDR3 sequence: CASSKDRGDSNQPQHF. The CDR3 DNA sequence: TGTGCCAGCAGTAAAGACAGGGGCGATAGCAATCAGCCCCAGCATTTT.

The chain combines TRBV5-6 with TRBJ2-7; 8 bases align to TRBD2. The CDR3 has 15 amino acids. Trimming removed 3 bases from V and 4 bases from J; junction bases left unmatched: 9. The germline CDR1 and CDR2 sequences are SGHDT and YYEEEE. DNA for the CDR3: TGTGCCAGCAGCTCTACTAGCGGCTCCCGGTACGAGCAGTACTTC. It encodes CASSSTSGSRYEQYF.

The chain combines TRBV12-1 with TRBJ1-1; the DNA was not used to check the table's D call, TRBD1. TRBV12-1 corresponds to a pseudogene. The CDR3 has 16 residues. The CDR3 DNA reads TGTGCCAGCAGCATCTGGACAGGGGGCGAAGGGACTGAAGCTTTCTTT. This sequence encodes CASSIWTGGEGTEAFF.

The chain uses TRBV6-5 and TRBJ2-7, with TRBD2 identical over 11 bases. The CDR3 spans 15 residues. V trimming: 7 bases; J trimming: 2 bases; junction bases outside the gene matches: 7. CDR1 and CDR2 from the germline V gene are MNHEY and SVGAGI. The CDR3 loop is CASTGGLAVAYEQYF. The CDR3 nucleotides read TGTGCCAGCACCGGGGGACTAGCGGTCGCCTACGAGCAGTACTTC.

This clone was seen a few times. The chain couples TRBV29-1 to TRBJ1-1, with D uncertain. Trimming shortened V by 8 bases and J by 0 bases, and 13 bases separated the two germline ends. The CDR3 is made up of 13 amino acids. Germline V gene sequence: CDR1 SQVTM, CDR2 ANQGSEA. The CDR3 coding sequence is TGCAGCTGTCAGCTACAGCTGAACACTGAAGCTTTCTTT. Encoded protein: CSCQLQLNTEAFF.

This CDR3 is CASSPGGGSYEQYF. The CDR3, as DNA: TGTGCCAGCAGTCCCGGGGGGGGCTCCTACGAGCAGTACTTC. V usage is TRBV7-3 and J usage is TRBJ2-7, with 8 bases lining up with TRBD2. CDR3 length: 14 amino acids. The trim removed 6 bases at V and 0 bases at J, leaving 4 bases unmatched. Germline CDR1 reads SGHTA; CDR2 reads FQGTGA.

The chain employs TRBV27 and TRBJ2-7; the match to TRBD2 covers 10 bases. V dropped 6 bases and J dropped 0; count of bases not matched to a gene: 5. Germline V gene sequence: CDR1 MNHEY, CDR2 SMNVEV (reference sequence). The CDR3 contains 15 residues. This CDR3 is CASRYLAGVSYEQYF. CDR3 nucleotide sequence: TGTGCCAGCAGGTATCTAGCGGGGGTCTCCTACGAGCAGTACTTC.

The chain joins TRBV7-9 to TRBJ2-7, with D uncertain. CDR3 size: 12 residues. Germline V gives CDR1 SEHNR, CDR2 FQNEAQ (reference sequence). V lost 5 bases, J lost 3 bases, and 8 bases lay in between. The CDR3 bases are TGTGCCAGCAGCATAGGGCTCTACGAGCAGTACTTC. It yields the protein CASSIGLYEQYF.

CDR3 nucleotide sequence: TGTGCCAGCAGCCTGCGGACCGGGGGGGGCACTGAAGCTTTCTTT. It codes for CASSLRTGGGTEAFF. The chain recombines TRBV7-2 with TRBJ1-1; TRBD1 might be the D (5 bases). Trimming took off 5 bases at V and 4 bases at J, with 17 bases between the two ends. Germline loops: CDR1 SGHTA, CDR2 FQGNSA. CDR3 length equals 15 residues.

The sample holds a few counts of this clone. The rearrangement links TRBV10-1 to TRBJ2-7; D is perhaps TRBD2 (6 bases). V dropped 0 bases and J dropped 1 base, with 10 bases sitting between them. Germline values: CDR1 WNHNN, CDR2 SYGVQD (reference sequence). The CDR3 length is 15 residues. The CDR3, as DNA: TGCGCCAGCAGTGAGTCTGACGGGACTTCCTACGAGCAGTACTTC. Translated: CASSESDGTSYEQYF.

V and J are TRBV7-2 and TRBJ2-1, with 12 bases that match TRBD1. With V trimmed by 0 bases and J by 6 bases, 0 bases remained unmatched. This CDR3 is built from 15 residues. From germline, CDR1 is SGHTA and CDR2 FQGNSA. CDR3: CASSLAGQGANEQFF. CDR3 in DNA: TGTGCCAGCAGCTTAGCGGGACAGGGGGCCAATGAGCAGTTCTTC.

The genes are TRBV11-2 and TRBJ2-7, with 10 bases fitting TRBD2. Trimming took 3 bases from V and 0 from J; bases not matched to a gene: 8. Germline CDR1 is SGHAT and CDR2 is FQNNGV. This CDR3 comprises 17 residues. The CDR3 loop reads CASSFGLAGVTSYEQYF. In DNA form, the CDR3 reads TGTGCCAGCAGCTTCGGGCTAGCGGGGGTTACCTCCTACGAGCAGTACTTC.

This chain connects TRBV5-1 to TRBJ2-1, with TRBD1 matching over 8 bases. V was clipped by 3 bases and J by 5 bases; unmatched bases: 4. There are 14 residues in the CDR3. Germline CDR1 SGHRS, CDR2 YFSETQ. This chain's CDR3 is CASSYEDRDNEQFF. DNA for the CDR3: TGCGCCAGCAGCTACGAGGACAGGGACAATGAGCAGTTCTTC.

The rearrangement links TRBV4-1 to TRBJ2-5; 12 nucleotides line up with TRBD2. Trimming took 0 bases from V and 5 from J; bases not matched to a gene: 7. Germline V lookup: CDR1 MGHRA, CDR2 YSYEKL. The CDR3 loop spans 17 amino acids. CDR3: CASSQDPSGRGGETQYF. The CDR3 DNA is TGCGCCAGCAGCCAAGATCCTAGCGGGAGGGGGGGTGAGACCCAGTACTTC.

The J gene is TRBJ2-7, the V gene TRBV27; D remains unclear. Germline CDR1 reads MNHEY; CDR2 reads SMNVEV (reference sequence). The CDR3 has 13 residues. The germline V and J ends were trimmed by 0 bases and 4 bases, with 7 bases remaining between them. This chain's CDR3 is CASSLSGGYEQYF. The CDR3 DNA reads as TGTGCCAGCAGTTTATCCGGCGGATACGAGCAGTACTTC.

Only a few counts were recorded for this clone. The rearrangement links TRBV19 to TRBJ1-5, with no clear D. V was clipped by 5 bases and J by 6 bases, with 14 bases between them. The CDR3 is 14 amino acids. Germline V gives CDR1 LNHDA, CDR2 SQIVND (reference sequence). CDR3 loop: CASSFISSLQPQHF. The CDR3 nucleotides read TGTGCCAGTAGTTTTATTAGTTCGCTTCAGCCCCAGCATTTT.

The CDR3 bases are TGTGCCAGCAGAGCCTGGACTAGCGAAACCGGGGAGCTGTTTTTT. Translation: CASRAWTSETGELFF. This rearrangement joins TRBV28 to TRBJ2-2; 9 positions agree with TRBD2. Per germline, CDR1 MDHEN and CDR2 SYDVKM. J gave up 5 bases and V 6 bases, and 7 bases lay outside the gene matches. This CDR3 spans 15 amino acids.